A selection of T cell receptor beta chains follows, all from one sample in a study of cytomegalovirus exposure and HLA in healthy donors. Clones were sequenced by immunoSEQ multiplex PCR, and TCRdb holds only the in-frame ones, with some missing. In the table there are roughly 45,000 clones, approximately 75% of which are singletons. Sequenced input: PBMCs. The source is a young man in good health and CMV-seronegative. The CDR3 runs from the conserved cysteine through the conserved F or W. D genes are given only for firm matches. Some rows have no size entry. The others give once, few or many, or a class for an expanded clone.

cdr3_nt cdr3_aa j_call d_call clone_size v_call
TGTGCCAGCAGCTTAAGGGGGCGCGTGACGACAGATACGCAGTATTTT CASSLRGRVTTDTQYF TRBJ2-3 TRBD1 - TRBV7-2
TGTGCCATACTCCCCGTAGTCACTAATGAAAAACTGTTTTTT CAILPVVTNEKLFF TRBJ1-4 - - TRBV7-9
TGCAGCGCTCCAAGGGGGGGACTAGCGGGACGACACACAGATACGCAGTATTTT CSAPRGGLAGRHTDTQYF TRBJ2-3 TRBD2 few TRBV29-1
TGTGCCAGCAGCCTGGGACTAGCGGGAGTGGGAGAGACCCAGTACTTC CASSLGLAGVGETQYF TRBJ2-5 TRBD2 - TRBV7-9
TGTGCCAGCTCACCACGAAGGGGGCAGGTCACAGATACGCAGTATTTT CASSPRRGQVTDTQYF TRBJ2-3 TRBD1 - TRBV18
TGTGCCAGCAGGGGTGCGGGGGCGAAGGGAAACACCATATATTTT CASRGAGAKGNTIYF TRBJ1-3 - - TRBV27
TGTGCCAGCAGCTTATCCAGTCTCGGGGTGGGAACTGAAGCTTTCTTT CASSLSSLGVGTEAFF TRBJ1-1 - - TRBV5-6
TGTGCCATCAGTGAGTCGCTAGCGGGAACCGGGGAGCTGTTTTTT CAISESLAGTGELFF TRBJ2-2 TRBD2 - TRBV10-3
TGTGCCAGCAGCCAAGAAGGCGGAATCTACGAGCAGTACTTC CASSQEGGIYEQYF TRBJ2-7 - few TRBV4-2
TGTGCCTGGAGCGGGCTAGCGGGAAGCACAGATACGCAGTATTTT CAWSGLAGSTDTQYF TRBJ2-3 TRBD2 - TRBV30
TGTGCCAGCAGTGACTCTGGGGCGGGAGAGTACAATGAGCAGTTCTTC CASSDSGAGEYNEQFF TRBJ2-1 TRBD2 few TRBV6-4
TGTGCCAGCAGCCCCACTAGCGGGAGCCACCACGAGCAGTACTTC CASSPTSGSHHEQYF TRBJ2-7 TRBD2 - TRBV7-9
TGTGCCAGCAACCCCGAACAGGGAACTAATGAAAAACTGTTTTTT CASNPEQGTNEKLFF TRBJ1-4 - - TRBV11-3
TGTGCCAGCAGTTTAGTAGCGGGAGACGTTGAGCAGTTCTTC CASSLVAGDVEQFF TRBJ2-1 TRBD2 - TRBV27
TGTGCCAGCAGTTTTCGTGAACAGGGGGCGCGTGGCTACACCTTC CASSFREQGARGYTF TRBJ1-2 TRBD1 - TRBV28
TGTGCCAGCAGTGAAGCTAGCGGGAGCACCGGGGAGCTGTTTTTT CASSEASGSTGELFF TRBJ2-2 TRBD2 - TRBV6-1
TGTGCCAGCAGCCAAGGGCCGGGACAGGGGGCCGACGAGCAGTACTTC CASSQGPGQGADEQYF TRBJ2-7 TRBD1 once TRBV4-2
TGTGCCAGCAGCGTGGGCCCCGGGACAGGCCCCTACAATGAGCAGTTCTTC CASSVGPGTGPYNEQFF TRBJ2-1 TRBD1 - TRBV9
TGTGCCAGCAGTGATGTGACATCTAACTATGGCTACACCTTC CASSDVTSNYGYTF TRBJ1-2 - few TRBV25-1
TGTGCCAGCAACAGGGGCTCCTACGAGCAGTACTTC CASNRGSYEQYF TRBJ2-7 TRBD1 - TRBV28
TGCGCCAGCACCTGGGCTAGCGGGAGTCCCGAGGCCAAAAACATTCAGTACTTC CASTWASGSPEAKNIQYF TRBJ2-4 TRBD2 few TRBV5-1
TGTGCCAGCAGCCCCGGGCGGGGGGCCAATGCCTACGAGCAGTACTTC CASSPGRGANAYEQYF TRBJ2-7 TRBD2 - TRBV11-3
TGTGCCAGCAGCTTAGAAGGCGGGAGCTTTTGGCCTCTTCAGTTCTTC CASSLEGGSFWPLQFF TRBJ2-1 TRBD2 - TRBV7-2
TGTGCCAGCAGCGTAGGTGGGACAGGGGACAATGAGCAGTTCTTC CASSVGGTGDNEQFF TRBJ2-1 TRBD1 - TRBV9
TGTGCCAGCAGCTTAGATCCGCTAGCGGCCGCCCCTTCGAACACCGGGGAGCTGTTTTTT CASSLDPLAAAPSNTGELFF TRBJ2-2 TRBD2 - TRBV11-2
TGTGCCTGGGGGGACAGGGGAGTCGACGAGCAGTACTTC CAWGDRGVDEQYF TRBJ2-7 TRBD1 - TRBV30
TGTGCCAGCAGTCGGGGGGCTCTAGCGGAGACCCAGTACTTC CASSRGALAETQYF TRBJ2-5 - - TRBV7-9
TGTGCCAGCAGTTCCCCCCAGGCCATCTCCTACGAGCAGTACTTC CASSSPQAISYEQYF TRBJ2-7 - - TRBV27
TGTGCCAGCAGCGTAAGGGGCACAGGGCCGGCCAACGTCCTGACTTTC CASSVRGTGPANVLTF TRBJ2-6 - - TRBV7-2
TGCGCCAGCAGCTACGACAGGGGTAGGGAGCAGTACTTC CASSYDRGREQYF TRBJ2-5 TRBD1 - TRBV5-1
TGTGCCAGCATAGGGACAGGCAGTACTTATAGCAATCAGCCCCAGCATTTT CASIGTGSTYSNQPQHF TRBJ1-5 TRBD1 - TRBV5-8
TGTGCCAGCACTGAAAGCGGGAGGGCTGACTGGGGGCAGTACTTC CASTESGRADWGQYF TRBJ2-7 TRBD2 - TRBV28
TGTGCCAGCAGTTCGAGGGCTAGACTGAACACCGGGGAGCTGTTTTTT CASSSRARLNTGELFF TRBJ2-2 - - TRBV4-2
TGTGCCAGCTCAACGAGCCTATGGGGAGAAAGGTACGAGCAGTACTTC CASSTSLWGERYEQYF TRBJ2-7 - - TRBV18
TGTGCCACCAGCAGAGAGGGGGGAAGCGGGAAGGTTGAGCAGTTCTTC CATSREGGSGKVEQFF TRBJ2-1 TRBD2 - TRBV15
TGTGCCAGCAGCTTTGGGACTAGCGGGACGAATGAGCAGTTCTTC CASSFGTSGTNEQFF TRBJ2-1 TRBD2 - TRBV5-4
TGTGCCAGCAGCGTAGGGCTAGCGAGACACGAGCAGTACTTC CASSVGLARHEQYF TRBJ2-7 - - TRBV9
TGTGCCAGCAGCGTAGATAATGGAAACACCATATATTTT CASSVDNGNTIYF TRBJ1-3 - - TRBV9